The T cell receptor beta chain described here comes from a study of spatial heterogeneity in lung cancer. Study details: TCR and UMI combinations that were unique each appeared, on average, more than ten times in raw reads.

Germline values: CDR1 DFQATT, CDR2 SNEGSKA (reference sequence). The CDR3 is made up of 13 amino acids. Time point in this sample: sample taken at primary tumor resection. Unsorted whole RNA samples from tumor, nontumor lung or frozen PBMC were sequenced. Findings and limits, study-wide: Tumor T-cell coverage was an estimated 7% or so for alpha and 13% for beta chains. One measure, the expanded intratumoral alpha and beta TCR count, tracked tumor mutation counts.

A distinct unique molecular identifier was carried by each TCR cDNA molecule. TCRdb re-derived calls from the 5' RACE reads in MiXCR, one entry per CDR3 protein. Counted here are some 23,000 distinct CDR3 sequences, 8.8% occurring once; the ten biggest clones make up just under 8%. This clonotype was observed a few times. Its antigen is not identified. The rearrangement links TRBV20-1 to TRBJ1-1; possible D gene TRBD1, 5 bases. The sequence was obtained from a male donor with early-stage non-small cell lung cancer. This specimen was lung tumor tissue, taken at surgery. The CDR3 protein is CSADGIGATEAFF. The CDR3 DNA follows: TGCAGCGCGGACGGGATAGGGGCCACTGAAGCTTTCTTT.